Sequencing of this TCR beta chain was carried out in a study of blood T cell repertoires in COVID-19. Overall study: T cells, B-cell-depleted T cells, or PBMCs supplied cDNA or gDNA.

Clones were sequenced by immunoSEQ multiplex PCR, and TCRdb holds only the in-frame ones, with some missing. Found here are about 200,000 clones, approximately 86% of them singletons; the top ten hold about 4.1%. Germline CDR1 SGHAT, CDR2 FQNNGV. CDR3 length: 15 amino acids. V shed 6 bases, J shed 4 bases, and the junction held 6 bases outside the gene matches. Individuals drawn from 24 US areas were roughly 18 to 95 years old. The sequencing input was PBMCs or T cells enriched from blood (not recorded which). This chain uses TRBV11-2 with TRBJ2-2, with TRBD2 identical over 9 bases. The receptor was derived from a woman in her thirties or forties with acute COVID-19. The CDR3 DNA follows: TGTGCCAGCAGATCGGGACTAGCTGGCACCGGGGAGCTGTTTTTT. Translating gives CASRSGLAGTGELFF.